The text below deals with one TCR beta chain. V trimming: 4 bases; J trimming: 7 bases; junction bases outside the gene matches: 4. The CDR3 sequence is 15 residues long. Germline V CDR1 and CDR2: SGHRS, YFSETQ. This entry belongs to a study of blood T cell repertoires in COVID-19. Clones were sequenced by immunoSEQ multiplex PCR, and TCRdb holds only the in-frame ones, with some missing. The sample shows over 65,000 clones, 86% of them seen only once. The TCR originated in a man aged 45 to 65 with active or convalescent COVID-19. Sequencing was carried out using peripheral blood. The J gene is TRBJ1-6, the V gene TRBV5-1, with 11 bases aligning to TRBD1. CDR3 sequence: CASSRTGGSNSPLHF. Here the CDR3 DNA reads TGCGCCAGCAGCCGGACAGGGGGCAGCAATTCACCCCTCCACTTT.